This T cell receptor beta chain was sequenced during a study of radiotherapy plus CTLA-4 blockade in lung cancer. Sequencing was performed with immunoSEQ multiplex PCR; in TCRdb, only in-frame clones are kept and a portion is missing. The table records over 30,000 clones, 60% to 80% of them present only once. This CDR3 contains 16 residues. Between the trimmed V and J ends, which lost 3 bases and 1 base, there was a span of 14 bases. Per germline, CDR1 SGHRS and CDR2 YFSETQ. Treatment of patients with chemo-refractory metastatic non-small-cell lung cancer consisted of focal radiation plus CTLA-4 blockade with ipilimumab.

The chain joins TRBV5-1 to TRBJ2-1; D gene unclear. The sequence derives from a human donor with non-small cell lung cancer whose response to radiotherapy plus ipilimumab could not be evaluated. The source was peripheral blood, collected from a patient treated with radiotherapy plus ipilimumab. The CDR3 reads CASSSIDTSSYNEQFF. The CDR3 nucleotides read TGCGCCAGCAGCTCCATAGATACTTCGTCCTACAATGAGCAGTTCTTC.